This passage covers 28 T cell receptor beta chains from one sample sequenced in a study of long-term antiretroviral therapy in people with HIV. At the survey level, the v3.0 immunoSEQ assay was run. Using immunoSEQ multiplex PCR, the repertoire was profiled, and TCRdb retains in-frame clones only, with some absent. The data contain around 40,000 clones, 75% to 90% of them singletons. The sequencing here drew on unsorted PBMCs, taken just before starting antiretroviral therapy. Receptors were obtained from a woman between 18 and 29 years old with HIV.

The V and J genes are TRBV7-3 and TRBJ1-1; D call uncertain. V lost 2 bases to trimming and J lost 2 bases, with 9 bases between them. Germline V CDR1 and CDR2: SGHTA, FQGTGA. CDR3 size: 14 residues. The CDR3: CASSLGPVNTEAFF. The CDR3 DNA is TGTGCCAGCAGCTTAGGTCCAGTTAACACTGAAGCTTTCTTT.

This chain joins TRBV28 and TRBJ2-7, with TRBD2 identical over 7 bases. V trimming: 3 bases; J trimming: 0 bases; junction bases outside the gene matches: 5. In germline, CDR1 is MDHEN, CDR2 SYDVKM. The length of the CDR3 is 15 residues. The CDR3 spells CASSFRKRGSYEQYF. The CDR3 DNA is TGTGCCAGCAGTTTTCGAAAGCGGGGCTCCTACGAGCAGTACTTC. Filled out from reference TRBV28 and TRBJ2-7, the complete variable domain reads DVKVTQSSRYLVKRTGEKVFLECVQDMDHENMFWYRQDPGLGLRLIYFSYDVKMKEKGDIPEGYSVSREKKERFSLILESASTNQTSMYLCASSFRKRGSYEQYFGPGTRLTVT.

The table lists this clone with a few counts. The chain joins TRBV7-9 to TRBJ1-2; no clear D. Trimming shortened V by 5 bases and J by 0 bases, and 16 bases separated the two germline ends. The CDR3 is 16 residues long. CDR1 SEHNR and CDR2 FQNEAQ come from the germline V gene (reference sequence). DNA of the CDR3: TGTGCCAGCAGCCCCGAAAGCGCGTCGACTAACTATGGCTACACCTTC. Amino acid sequence: CASSPESASTNYGYTF.

The V gene is TRBV9, the J gene TRBJ2-7; 8 bases are shared with TRBD2. Germline CDR1 reads SGDLS; CDR2 reads YYNGEE. There are 15 residues in the CDR3. Losses at the gene ends were 0 bases for V and 4 bases for J; bases not matched to a gene: 6. CDR3 coding DNA: TGTGCCAGCAGCGTAGTTCCGGGAGGGGGTTACGAGCAGTACTTC. Residues: CASSVVPGGGYEQYF.

The rearrangement uses TRBV27 and TRBJ2-3; TRBD2 matches at 8 bases. In germline, CDR1 is MNHEY, CDR2 SMNVEV (reference sequence). The J segment lost 3 bases and the V segment lost 5 bases, leaving 10 bases of the junction unmatched. The CDR3 sequence is 16 residues long. The CDR3 loop is CASSPQLAVETDTQYF. CDR3 nucleotide sequence: TGTGCCAGCAGTCCTCAACTAGCGGTGGAAACAGATACGCAGTATTTT.

The chain has TRBV4-1 and TRBJ2-1, with D maybe TRBD2 (7 bases). Trimming stripped 4 bases from V and 3 bases from J, with 13 bases between. Germline-derived CDR1 and CDR2 are MGHRA and YSYEKL. The CDR3 covers 15 residues. Here the CDR3 DNA reads TGCGCCAGCAGCCGGGGGCTAGCGGTCTACAATGAGCAGTTCTTC. As protein: CASSRGLAVYNEQFF.

The chain has TRBV11-2 and TRBJ2-1; maybe TRBD2 (5 bases). V lost 8 bases and J 0 bases, leaving 14 bases between the germline ends. This CDR3 has 15 residues. Germline V lookup: CDR1 SGHAT, CDR2 FQNNGV. CDR3 sequence reads: CASLTAGDSYNEQFF. CDR3 sequence (DNA): TGTGCCAGCCTCACCGCCGGGGACTCCTACAATGAGCAGTTCTTC.

The rearrangement joins TRBV18 to TRBJ2-5; D call uncertain. The CDR3 consists of 14 residues. Germline values: CDR1 KGHSH, CDR2 LQKENI. Trimming cost V 1 base and J 1 base, with 7 bases left between them. In nucleotides, the CDR3 is TGTGCCAGCTCACCACGAAATAGCCAAGAGACCCAGTACTTC. Translating it yields CASSPRNSQETQYF.

This chain joins TRBV7-8 and TRBJ2-7, with TRBD2 matching over 12 bases. V lost 0 bases to trimming and J lost 5 bases; unmatched junction nucleotides: 8. CDR3 size: 17 residues. Germline V gene data show CDR1 as SGHVS and CDR2 as FQNEAQ. CDR3 coding DNA: TGTGCCAGCAGCTTAGCGACTAGCGGGGGTCGAAGTCACGAGCAGTACTTC. Protein sequence: CASSLATSGGRSHEQYF.

This clone rates as medium-sized. The rearrangement uses TRBV7-9 and TRBJ1-5; 9 positions match TRBD1. The CDR3 is 17 amino acids. Germline loops: CDR1 SEHNR, CDR2 FQNEAQ (reference sequence). V shed 1 base, J shed 4 bases, and the junction held 8 bases outside the gene matches. The CDR3 DNA reads TGTGCCAGCAGCTTAGACCCGGGACAGGGATTAAATCAGCCCCAGCATTTT. As protein: CASSLDPGQGLNQPQHF.

The chain uses TRBV18 and TRBJ2-6; no reliable D call. Germline V CDR1 and CDR2: KGHSH, LQKENI. The CDR3 is 15 residues long. V lost 5 bases and J lost 2, with 10 bases in between. CDR3 sequence (DNA): TGTGCCAGCTCAAGGACCGTGGCTGGGGCCAACGTCCTGACTTTC. Protein product: CASSRTVAGANVLTF.

The chain employs TRBV5-1 and TRBJ2-7; D remains ambiguous. The CDR3 totals 12 residues. V lost 1 base and J 3 bases, leaving 5 bases between the germline ends. Germline loops: CDR1 SGHRS, CDR2 YFSETQ. For the CDR3, the DNA is TGCGCCAGCAGCTTGTTCGGCTACGAGCAGTACTTC. Translating it yields CASSLFGYEQYF.

On this clone: This CDR3 is also generated by other DNA sequences in the sample. The chain recombines TRBV27 with TRBJ2-3; TRBD1 aligns across 8 bases. Germline CDR1 and CDR2: MNHEY and SMNVEV (reference sequence). This CDR3 region has 15 residues. V gave up 5 bases and J gave up 2 bases; unmatched junction bases: 6. The CDR3 is CASSLGTGNTDTQYF. The DNA for the CDR3 is TGTGCCAGCAGTCTCGGGACAGGCAACACAGATACGCAGTATTTT.

In regard to this clone: The sample contains more than one DNA sequence encoding this CDR3. This rearrangement joins TRBV5-1 to TRBJ2-3, with a tentative D call TRBD2 (6 bases). V lost 2 bases and J lost 0, with 10 bases in between. The CDR3 extends over 15 amino acids. The germline gives CDR1 SGHRS, CDR2 YFSETQ. This CDR3 reads CASSLERASTDTQYF. The DNA of the CDR3 is TGCGCCAGCAGCTTAGAGCGGGCTAGCACAGATACGCAGTATTTT.

The chain uses TRBV5-4 and TRBJ2-7; 9 bases match TRBD2. V was pared by 0 bases and J by 2 bases, with 6 bases of the junction left unmatched. CDR3 length equals 16 residues. Germline lookup yields CDR1 SGHNT and CDR2 YYREEE (reference sequence). The CDR3, as DNA: TGTGCCAGCAGCTTGGGCGTACTAGCGGGTGCCTACGAGCAGTACTTC. It yields the protein CASSLGVLAGAYEQYF.

The chain employs TRBV10-1 and TRBJ2-1, with D unclear. This CDR3 is 13 amino acids long. CDR1 WNHNN and CDR2 SYGVQD come from the germline V gene (reference sequence). V was pared by 5 bases and J by 5 bases, with 10 bases between. CDR3 coding DNA: TGCGCCAGCAGTAGACTGACCCACAATGAGCAGTTCTTC. Translating it yields CASSRLTHNEQFF.

The rearrangement links TRBV15 to TRBJ1-5; D uncertain. Germline values: CDR1 LNHNV, CDR2 YYDKDF (reference sequence). The CDR3 is made up of 16 amino acids. The V end lost 0 bases, the J end lost 0 bases, and 9 bases lay between the germline ends. Written as DNA, the CDR3 is TGTGCCACCAGCAGAGATCGGGCATATAGCAATCAGCCCCAGCATTTT. This encodes CATSRDRAYSNQPQHF.

This clone was seen a handful of times. Other DNA sequences of this sample code for an identical CDR3. V and J are TRBV6-5 and TRBJ1-3; 7 bases map to TRBD1. The CDR3 length is 15 residues. Germline V lookup: CDR1 MNHEY, CDR2 SVGAGI. V was pared by 0 bases and J by 4 bases, with 3 bases of the junction left unmatched. The CDR3 region has the DNA TGTGCCAGCAGTTACTCAAGGGGGCCGGGAAACACCATATATTTT. The encoded protein is CASSYSRGPGNTIYF.

This clone was detected once. V and J are TRBV27 and TRBJ2-2; no clear D. This CDR3 has 15 residues. Trimming took off 8 bases at V and 0 bases at J, with 13 bases between the two ends. CDR1 and CDR2 (germline): MNHEY, SMNVEV (reference sequence). The CDR3 here is CASLPSYPNTGELFF. Here the CDR3 DNA reads TGTGCCAGCCTCCCCTCCTATCCGAACACCGGGGAGCTGTTTTTT.

V and J are TRBV11-2 and TRBJ1-2; D gene ambiguous. Germline V gene lookup returns CDR1 SGHAT and CDR2 FQNNGV. The CDR3 contains 16 residues. The V end lost 0 bases, the J end lost 4 bases, and 15 bases lay between the germline ends. The CDR3 DNA is TGTGCCAGCAGCTTAGACCACGATGGCAGGATCTATGGCTACACCTTC. Translated: CASSLDHDGRIYGYTF.

V is TRBV5-1 and J is TRBJ2-1; TRBD2 aligns across 7 bases. J gave up 5 bases and V 4 bases, and 6 bases lay outside the gene matches. The CDR3 is 14 amino acids. Germline CDR1 and CDR2: SGHRS and YFSETQ. CDR3 coding DNA: TGCGCCAGCAGCCGGCCTAGCGGAAACAATGAGCAGTTCTTC. Translated: CASSRPSGNNEQFF.

The chain is built from TRBV14 and TRBJ2-7; possibly TRBD2 for D (6 bases). Germline V gene lookup returns CDR1 SGHDN and CDR2 FVKESK. This CDR3 is built from 14 residues. V was clipped by 1 base and J by 3 bases, with 10 bases between them. CDR3 sequence reads: CASSQGEVDYEQYF. DNA for the CDR3: TGTGCCAGCAGCCAAGGGGAGGTGGACTACGAGCAGTACTTC. The full variable domain, in which reference TRBV14 and TRBJ2-7 provide the parts outside the CDR3, is EAGVTQFPSHSVIEKGQTVTLRCDPISGHDNLYWYRRVMGKEIKFLLHFVKESKQDESGMPNNRFLAERTGGTYSTLKVQPAELEDSGVYFCASSQGEVDYEQYFGPGTRLTVT.

The chain has TRBV27 and TRBJ1-3; no definite D call. The CDR3 extends over 16 amino acids. V lost 2 bases, J lost 3 bases, and 14 bases lay in between. Germline values: CDR1 MNHEY, CDR2 SMNVEV (reference sequence). The chain's CDR3 is CASSLGRPGSGNTIYF. For the CDR3, the DNA is TGTGCCAGCAGTTTAGGAAGGCCGGGGAGTGGAAACACCATATATTTT.

This clone was observed a handful of times. This chain links TRBV6-1 with TRBJ1-2; possible D gene TRBD1, 5 bases. V dropped 4 bases and J dropped 0 bases, with 6 bases sitting between them. Germline-derived CDR1 and CDR2 are MNHNS and SASEGT. The length of the CDR3 is 13 residues. The CDR3: CASSVGANYGYTF. CDR3 coding DNA: TGTGCCAGCAGTGTGGGGGCTAACTATGGCTACACCTTC.

The genes are TRBV5-6 and TRBJ2-7; D might be TRBD2 (7 bases). This CDR3 spans 15 amino acids. The V gene's germline CDR1 is SGHDT and CDR2 YYEEEE. The V and J ends lost 3 bases and 4 bases respectively, with 17 bases between them. CDR3 sequence: CASSSGWGGAYEQYF. CDR3 coding DNA: TGTGCCAGCAGCTCGGGGTGGGGGGGCGCGTACGAGCAGTACTTC. Supplemented by reference TRBV5-6 and TRBJ2-7, the full variable domain reads DAGVTQSPTHLIKTRGQQVTLRCSPKSGHDTVSWYQQALGQGPQFIFQYYEEEERQRGNFPDRFSGHQFPNYSSELNVNALLLGDSALYLCASSSGWGGAYEQYFGPGTRLTVT.

The chain combines TRBV21-1 with TRBJ2-2; TRBD1, as called in the table, went unchecked against the DNA. TRBV21-1 is annotated as a pseudogene. The length of the CDR3 is 15 residues. This chain's CDR3 is CASRGGQVFAGELFF. The CDR3 bases are TGTGCCAGCAGGGGGGGACAGGTATTTGCCGGGGAGCTGTTTTTT.

The chain couples TRBV7-2 to TRBJ2-2, with 8 bases matching TRBD2. Germline V gives CDR1 SGHTA, CDR2 FQGNSA. The J segment lost 6 bases and the V segment lost 3 bases, leaving 15 bases of the junction unmatched. The CDR3 is 18 residues long. CDR3 in amino acids: CASSFPTSAQVIPGELFF. The CDR3 coding sequence is TGTGCCAGCAGCTTCCCGACTAGCGCGCAGGTCATACCCGGGGAGCTGTTTTTT.

The V gene is TRBV5-4, the J gene TRBJ1-3; D possibly corresponds to TRBD1 (5 bases). CDR3 size: 14 residues. Per the germline V gene, CDR1 is SGHNT and CDR2 is YYREEE (reference sequence). The V end lost 3 bases, the J end lost 4 bases, and 11 bases lay between the germline ends. The CDR3 loop is CASSSDSAGNTIYF. CDR3 nucleotides: TGTGCCAGCAGCTCCGACAGTGCAGGAAACACCATATATTTT.